This T cell receptor (beta chain) came from a study of cytotoxic CD8 clonotypes in ibrutinib-treated CLL (TCRdb year 2021). Some background on the complete study: The cohort included roughly 15 treatment-naive and roughly ten relapsed/refractory patients; under 18 were IGHV unmutated. Partial responses were observed in around 25 patients and complete responses in 2; after a median follow-up of roughly 62 months, remission was maintained in 15 or so patients and progression was observed in approximately twelve. Samples at response were collected after a median of around twelve months of treatment, with a range of 6 to 36 months. On average, each sample had hundreds of thousands of productive templates and about 89,000 productive rearrangements. Longitudinal samples were available for about 30% of the roughly 90 trial participants. Cryopreserved peripheral blood mononuclear cells were obtained before treatment, at response, and at either sustained remission or disease progression. Every sample from remission and from progressive disease was obtained while the patients were still on ibrutinib.

For TCR beta library preparation, approximately 2 micrograms of genomic DNA were isolated from cryopreserved PBMCs. Longitudinal blood samples from CLL patients on ibrutinib monotherapy underwent high-throughput TCR beta sequencing. The patients took part in an open-label, single-center phase 2 trial of ibrutinib monotherapy. The paper's findings and limits, for the study overall: An increase in clonality was observed at ibrutinib response, with clonality remaining stable during sustained remission and falling back toward baseline at progression. Sampling times were not matched between sustained-remission and progressing patients, and lymph node repertoires were not studied. Baseline clonality exceeded that of age-matched healthy donors and correlated strongly with circulating CD8+ T-cell counts. Public clonotypes were rare and either shrank or stayed stable during treatment, and the rise in clonality at ibrutinib response reflected expansion of private clonotypes.

The V and J ends are trimmed by 4 bases and 6 bases, leaving 17 bases between them. The CDR3 has 14 amino acids, counting the end cysteine and phenylalanine. Left in the record is the CDR3 DNA by itself, 42 bases read in frame from the first base. The germline V gene sets CDR1 to SGHRS and CDR2 to YFSETQ. Regarding this clone: What antigen it recognizes has not been identified. No much larger clone is present one base from it, and per-base qualities are unavailable.

A MiSeq instrument was used for deep resolution sequencing, which targeted depths ranging from 1 in 1 million up to 1 in 200,000 T cells, with coverage averaging 10x for each clonotype. TCR beta libraries were generated with the immunoSEQ hsTCRB Kit. The paper's data handling went like this. ImmunoSEQ Data Assistant and ImmunoSEQ Analyzer were used for data analysis, and V, D and J genes were assigned according to IMGT definitions. Clonality was computed as one minus normalized Shannon entropy of productive rearrangement frequencies, ranging from 0 to 1. Only overrepresented clonotypes making up at least 0.05% of the repertoire of each patient were included in the public clonotype analysis. Approximately 13 age-matched healthy donor repertoires from immuneACCESS served as clonality controls. TCRdb mirrors the immuneACCESS table, restricted to in-frame sequences. Some clones are absent from its copies; in checked studies, under half trace to an unresolved V gene, and the reason for the others is unknown. For V, J and clone size, that table is used; D and trimming come from the DNA. The sample contains fewer than 400,000 clones, 67% of them found a single time. The ten largest clones take up roughly 6% of the sample.

This sequence originates from a human donor with chronic lymphocytic leukemia. The chain was built from TRBV5-1 and TRBJ2-7; no D gene call is confident. The input for sequencing was PBMCs, taken after 36 months of ibrutinib treatment. The CDR3 protein: CASSNRWGGFEQYF. The nucleotides read TGCGCCAGCAGCAACCGGTGGGGTGGGTTCGAGCAGTACTTC.